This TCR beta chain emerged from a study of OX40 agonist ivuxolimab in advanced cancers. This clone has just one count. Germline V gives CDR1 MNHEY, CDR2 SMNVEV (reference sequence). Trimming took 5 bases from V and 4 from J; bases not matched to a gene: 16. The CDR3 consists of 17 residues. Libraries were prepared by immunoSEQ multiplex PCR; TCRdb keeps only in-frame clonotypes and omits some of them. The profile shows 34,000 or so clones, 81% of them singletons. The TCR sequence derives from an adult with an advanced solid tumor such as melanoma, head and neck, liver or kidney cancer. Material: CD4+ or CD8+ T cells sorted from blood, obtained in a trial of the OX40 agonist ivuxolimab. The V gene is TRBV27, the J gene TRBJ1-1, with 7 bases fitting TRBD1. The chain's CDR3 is CASSKRDSLRVGTEAFF. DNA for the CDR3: TGTGCCAGCAGTAAACGGGACAGCCTCCGGGTAGGCACTGAAGCTTTCTTT.